This T cell receptor (beta chain) was sequenced for a study of technical replicates of blood from a few donors. This table comes from immunoSEQ multiplex PCR, and its TCRdb copy is limited to in-frame clones, with some not included. This repertoire shows roughly 80,000 clones, approximately 91% found once; its top ten account for roughly 0.38%. The sample comprised T cells isolated from PBMCs. The source is a human donor in good health.

Here the CDR3 reads CASSLVQGNYGYTF. The CDR3 DNA reads TGTGCCAGCAGTTTAGTCCAGGGGAACTATGGCTACACCTTC. This chain connects TRBV28 to TRBJ1-2; TRBD1 might be the D (6 bases). This CDR3 is 14 amino acids long. Germline CDR1 is MDHEN and CDR2 is SYDVKM. The V and J ends lost 2 bases and 2 bases respectively, with 9 bases between them.